A single sample is the source of the 11 T cell receptor beta chains below, sequenced in a study of shared clonotypes between healthy human individuals. Sequencing was performed with immunoSEQ multiplex PCR; in TCRdb, only in-frame clones are kept and a portion is missing. The data show roughly 1,800,000 clones, approximately 95% seen once. Naive CD8 cells lacked CD45RO, underwent positive selection for CCR7 and left out terminally differentiated effector memory CD45RA+ cells. Sequencing was carried out using naive CD8+ T cells sorted from blood. These receptors were obtained from a man in his late teens or twenties in good health.

This chain connects TRBV6-1 to TRBJ2-7, with D perhaps TRBD2 (6 bases). The V end lost 2 bases, the J end lost 1 base, and 12 bases lay between the germline ends. CDR3 size: 15 residues. Germline V lookup: CDR1 MNHNS, CDR2 SASEGT. The CDR3 here is CASSEWTTASYEQYF. DNA for the CDR3: TGTGCCAGCAGTGAATGGACTACCGCATCCTACGAGCAGTACTTC.

This chain uses TRBV6-5 with TRBJ1-2; possible D gene TRBD1, 6 bases. With 5 bases removed from V and 6 bases from J, the gap between germline ends came to 10 bases. Germline-derived CDR1 and CDR2 are MNHEY and SVGAGI. The CDR3 is made up of 12 amino acids. The CDR3 DNA reads TGTGCCAGCAGTGAAAACAGGGATGGCTACACCTTC. Its protein is CASSENRDGYTF.

Note on this clone: Other nucleotide sequences from this sample produce the same CDR3. V usage is TRBV19 and J usage is TRBJ2-7; D unresolved. This CDR3 has 12 amino acids. CDR1 LNHDA and CDR2 SQIVND come from the germline V gene (reference sequence). V dropped 5 bases and J dropped 0 bases, with 5 bases sitting between them. The CDR3 sequence: CASSPDSYEQYF. The DNA of the CDR3 is TGTGCCAGTAGTCCAGACTCCTACGAGCAGTACTTC.

This sequence joins TRBV6-6 and TRBJ1-1; 11 positions agree with TRBD1. The CDR3 sequence is 15 residues long. The V and J ends lost 6 bases and 3 bases, in that order; junction bases with no gene match: 6. Germline V CDR1 and CDR2: MNHNY, SVGAGI (reference sequence). The CDR3, as DNA: TGTGCCAGCAGGCTGACGGGACAGGGGGACACTGAAGCTTTCTTT. It translates to CASRLTGQGDTEAFF.

The chain uses TRBV4-1 and TRBJ1-3, with TRBD1 matching over 9 bases. V was pared by 4 bases and J by 3 bases, with 7 bases of the junction left unmatched. Germline CDR1 reads MGHRA; CDR2 reads YSYEKL. This CDR3 contains 16 residues. CDR3 loop: CASSLQQGAFGNTIYF. In nucleotides, the CDR3 is TGCGCCAGCAGCCTCCAACAGGGGGCATTTGGAAACACCATATATTTT.

The chain links TRBV7-6 to TRBJ2-7, with D perhaps TRBD1 (6 bases). Germline lookup yields CDR1 SGHVS and CDR2 FNYEAQ. V was clipped by 2 bases and J by 6 bases, with 14 bases between them. The CDR3 is 14 residues long. CDR3 coding DNA: TGTGCCAGCAGCTTAATACCACAGGGCCCCGAGCAGTACTTC. The encoded protein is CASSLIPQGPEQYF.

A word on this clone: Other DNA sequences of this sample code for an identical CDR3. This chain uses TRBV9 with TRBJ1-2; D not certain. Germline values: CDR1 SGDLS, CDR2 YYNGEE. Trimming removed 0 bases from V and 1 base from J, with 7 bases in between. The CDR3 spans 14 residues. CDR3 in DNA: TGTGCCAGCAGCGTAGTCGGGGATAACTATGGCTACACCTTC. This translates into CASSVVGDNYGYTF.

The gene calls are TRBV14 and TRBJ2-3; 7 positions match TRBD2. Germline CDR1 SGHDN, CDR2 FVKESK. J gave up 4 bases and V 5 bases, and 9 bases lay outside the gene matches. The CDR3 consists of 15 residues. The DNA for the CDR3 is TGTGCCAGCAGCTTAATTAGCGGGCTGGCAGATACGCAGTATTTT. This codes for CASSLISGLADTQYF.

This clone was observed once. The gene calls are TRBV27 and TRBJ2-1, with TRBD2 identical over 7 bases. V shed 8 bases, J shed 6 bases, and the junction held 19 bases outside the gene matches. Germline V gene lookup returns CDR1 MNHEY and CDR2 SMNVEV (reference sequence). CDR3 size: 17 residues. The CDR3, as DNA: TGTGCCAGCCAATTTTCCGTTGGCAACCCGGGAGGCAATGAGCAGTTCTTC. Encoded protein: CASQFSVGNPGGNEQFF.

This chain uses TRBV28 with TRBJ1-6, with TRBD1 as a possible D gene (5 bases). From germline, CDR1 is MDHEN and CDR2 SYDVKM. This CDR3 has 14 amino acids. V gave up 7 bases and J gave up 9 bases, with 16 bases separating them. The CDR3 DNA reads as TGTGCCAGCATCCCGGCGGGGGTGGGTTCACCCCTCCACTTT. This codes for CASIPAGVGSPLHF.

DNA for the CDR3: TGCGCCAGCAGTGAGGTTGGGGACTGGACATGGAATGAGCAGTTCTTC. It translates to CASSEVGDWTWNEQFF. V and J are TRBV10-2 and TRBJ2-1, with D possibly matching TRBD2 (6 bases). The CDR3 sequence is 16 residues long. V was cut by 2 bases and J by 7 bases, with 18 bases left in between. Germline V gives CDR1 WSHSY, CDR2 SAAADI.